This entry features one T cell receptor beta chain sequence. Using immunoSEQ multiplex PCR, the repertoire was profiled, and TCRdb retains in-frame clones only, with some absent. The table has roughly 160,000 clones, 96% seen once. This specimen belongs to a study of control samples from healthy donors and cancer patients. The CDR3 is made up of 14 amino acids. The germline CDR1 and CDR2 sequences are GTSNPN and SVGIG (reference sequence). V was pared by 2 bases and J by 6 bases, with 6 bases of the junction left unmatched. The TCR sequence derives from a woman between 25 and 40 years old in good health. The sequenced sample was blood. This sequence joins TRBV30 and TRBJ2-2, with TRBD1 matching 7 bases. The CDR3: CAWSIGGASGELFF. In DNA form, the CDR3 reads TGTGCCTGGAGTATAGGGGGCGCGTCCGGGGAGCTGTTTTTT.